This T cell receptor (beta chain) was sequenced in a study of OX40 agonist ivuxolimab in advanced cancers. Sequencing used immunoSEQ multiplex PCR; TCRdb keeps in-frame clones, though not all of them. The sample has about 60,000 clones; 85% to 90% are singletons. Germline V lookup: CDR1 SEHNR, CDR2 FQNEAQ (reference sequence). The V end was cut by 2 bases, the J end by 5 bases, with 12 bases between. The CDR3 consists of 14 residues. This chain links TRBV7-9 with TRBJ2-5; D may correspond to TRBD1 or TRBD2 (5 bases each). The input for sequencing was CD4+ or CD8+ T cells sorted from blood, taken in a trial of the OX40 agonist ivuxolimab. The origin of this receptor is an adult with an advanced solid tumor such as melanoma, head and neck, liver or kidney cancer. CDR3 loop: CASSLRGAEETQYF. The CDR3 DNA follows: TGTGCCAGCAGCTTACGAGGGGCAGAGGAGACCCAGTACTTC. Variable domain in full (rest from reference TRBV7-9 and TRBJ2-5): DTGVSQNPRHKITKRGQNVTFRCDPISEHNRLYWYRQTLGQGPEFLTYFQNEAQLEKSRLLSDRFSAERPKGSFSTLEIQRTEQGDSAMYLCASSLRGAEETQYFGPGTRLLVL.